This T cell receptor beta chain was recorded in a study of PD-L1 blockade in urothelial cancer. The wider study: Between 0 and 3 prior chemotherapy regimens had been given to patients.

The time point: peripheral blood 6 weeks after treatment start. Every patient provided from 1 to 8 samples, collected pretreatment and on-treatment. Measured with immunoSEQ multiplex PCR; TCRdb has only the in-frame clones, and not every one. The repertoire holds 40,000 to 60,000 clones, with about 82% as singletons. The length of the CDR3 is 15 residues. Germline lookup yields CDR1 SGHNT and CDR2 YYREEE (reference sequence). V lost 0 bases and J lost 0, with 10 bases in between. Sequenced here: PBMCs, sampled around atezolizumab (anti-PD-L1) treatment. The receptor was derived from a man in his 70s with urothelial cancer. This chain uses TRBV5-4 with TRBJ2-7; a possible D gene is TRBD2 (6 bases). The CDR3 DNA sequence: TGTGCCAGCAGCTTGGAGCTCGGGAGCTCCTACGAGCAGTACTTC. This codes for CASSLELGSSYEQYF. The variable domain in full, completed from reference TRBV5-4 and TRBJ2-7, reads ETGVTQSPTHLIKTRGQQVTLRCSSQSGHNTVSWYQQALGQGPQFIFQYYREEENGRGNFPPRFSGLQFPNYSSELNVNALELDDSALYLCASSLELGSSYEQYFGPGTRLTVT.